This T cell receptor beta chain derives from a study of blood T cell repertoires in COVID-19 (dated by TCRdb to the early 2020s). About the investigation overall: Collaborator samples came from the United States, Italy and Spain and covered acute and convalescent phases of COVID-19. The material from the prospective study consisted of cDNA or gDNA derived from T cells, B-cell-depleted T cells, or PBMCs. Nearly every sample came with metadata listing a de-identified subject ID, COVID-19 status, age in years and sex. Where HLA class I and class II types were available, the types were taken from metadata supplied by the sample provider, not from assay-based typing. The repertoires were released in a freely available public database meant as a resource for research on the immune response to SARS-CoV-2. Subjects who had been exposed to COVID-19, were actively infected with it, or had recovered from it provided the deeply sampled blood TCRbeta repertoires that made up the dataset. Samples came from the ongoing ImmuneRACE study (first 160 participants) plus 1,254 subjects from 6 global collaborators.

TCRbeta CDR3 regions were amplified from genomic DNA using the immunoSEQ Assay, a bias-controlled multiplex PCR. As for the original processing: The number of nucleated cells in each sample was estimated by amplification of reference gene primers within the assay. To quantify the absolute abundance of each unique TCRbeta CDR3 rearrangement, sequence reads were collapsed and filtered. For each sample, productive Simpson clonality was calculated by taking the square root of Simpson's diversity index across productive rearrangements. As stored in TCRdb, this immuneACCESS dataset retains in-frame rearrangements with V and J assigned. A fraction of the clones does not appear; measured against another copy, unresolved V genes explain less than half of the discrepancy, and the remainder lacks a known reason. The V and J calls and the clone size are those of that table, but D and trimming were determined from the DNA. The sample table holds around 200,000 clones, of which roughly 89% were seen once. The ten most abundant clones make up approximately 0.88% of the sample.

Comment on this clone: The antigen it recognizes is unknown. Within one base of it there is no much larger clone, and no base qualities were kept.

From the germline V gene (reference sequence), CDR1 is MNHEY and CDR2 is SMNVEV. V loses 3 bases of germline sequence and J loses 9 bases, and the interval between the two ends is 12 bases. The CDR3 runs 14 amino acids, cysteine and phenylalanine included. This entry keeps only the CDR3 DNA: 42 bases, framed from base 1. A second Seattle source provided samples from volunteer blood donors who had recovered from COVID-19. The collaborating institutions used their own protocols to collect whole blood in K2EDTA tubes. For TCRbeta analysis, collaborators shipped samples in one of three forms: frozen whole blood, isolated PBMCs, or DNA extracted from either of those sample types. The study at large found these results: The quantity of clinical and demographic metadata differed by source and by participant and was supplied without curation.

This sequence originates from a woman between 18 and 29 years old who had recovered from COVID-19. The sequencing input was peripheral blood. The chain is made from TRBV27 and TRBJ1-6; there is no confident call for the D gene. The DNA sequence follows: TGTGCCAGCAGTTTGTTTTTGACTGGTTCACCCCTCCACTTT. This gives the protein CASSLFLTGSPLHF.